This T cell receptor (beta chain) was recorded in a study of blood T cell repertoires in COVID-19. As for the study in general: In each case, the material was cDNA or gDNA derived from T cells, B-cell-depleted T cells, or PBMCs.

Germline CDR1 is KGHSH and CDR2 is LQKENI. V was clipped by 3 bases and J by 4 bases; unmatched bases: 12. CDR3 size: 17 residues. This clone was picked up a small number of times. Authors' processing steps: Amplification from reference gene primers served as the basis for estimated nucleated cell counts. Method: immunoSEQ multiplex PCR; TCRdb's copy keeps in-frame clones and lacks some. D and trimming were read from the DNA, whereas the V and J calls and clone size are those reported in that table. The sample holds 150,000 to 200,000 clones; under 95% are singletons and the top ten take over 15%. Sequenced: peripheral blood. This chain uses TRBV18 with TRBJ1-1; 9 nucleotides match TRBD1. This clonotype originated in a man aged 60 to 69 with active or convalescent COVID-19. This chain's CDR3 is CASSPYGQGTTATEAFF. For the CDR3, the DNA is TGTGCCAGCTCACCGTATGGACAGGGGACGACAGCCACTGAAGCTTTCTTT.